This TCR beta chain comes out of a study of T cells after yellow fever vaccination. This CDR3 has 14 amino acids. Germline V gene sequence: CDR1 MGHRA, CDR2 YSYEKL. The germline V and J ends were trimmed by 1 base and 5 bases, with 12 bases remaining between them. TCRdb used MiXCR to reprocess the 5' RACE reads, holding one entry per CDR3 protein. The table lists roughly 4,600 distinct CDR3 sequences, under 8.5% of them singletons. This clonotype showed up many times. The source is a man aged 18 to 30 who received the YFV17D yellow fever vaccine. The chain recombines TRBV4-1 with TRBJ2-7, with D hard to call. The sequences come from PBMCs, either bulk or a sorted T-cell subset (CD4+, CD8+, memory, or dextramer-sorted; not recorded which), collected about 49 days after the first yellow fever vaccination. CDR3 in DNA: TGCGCCAGCAGCCAAGCAGGCAGGACGGACGAGCAGTACTTC. Its translation: CASSQAGRTDEQYF.